The sequence of this TCR beta chain was determined in a study of CD4 T cells in relation to SARS-CoV-2 and coronaviruses. Study-level findings and limits: Pre-pandemic and post-infection samples never came from the same donor.

V shed 3 bases, J shed 7 bases, and the junction held 8 bases outside the gene matches. This CDR3 spans 15 amino acids. CDR1 and CDR2 (germline): MGHRA, YSYEKL. The method was immunoSEQ multiplex PCR; TCRdb's version includes in-frame clones alone and lacks a portion of them. This table has some 40,000 clones, approximately 82% appearing once. Details on this clone: What it recognizes is unknown.

About 10^5 naive or memory CD4+ cells were cultured with CEF peptides for about nine days. This chain uses TRBV4-1 with TRBJ2-7; TRBD2 agrees at 11 bases. The receptor comes from an adult with COVID-19. The sample was naive CD4+ T cells from PBMCs, cultured in vitro. Subset: naive CD4+ T cells isolated by negative enrichment. CDR3 region: CASSQPGLAAWEQYF. CDR3 nucleotide sequence: TGCGCCAGCAGCCAGCCGGGACTAGCGGCGTGGGAGCAGTACTTC.